This T cell receptor (beta chain) was identified in a study of T cell responses to AZD1222 COVID-19 vaccine. Whole-study findings and limits: There were mostly white British donors and more females than males, and clonal diversity was possibly underestimated. Repertoire collection took place solely once the T cell response had peaked. Spike was spanned by vaccine-associated CD4 TCRs, which were dominant at 160-218 and 743-854. Reportedly, nearly half of unique spike TCRs recognized epitopes outside B.1.351/B.1.1.7 mutations.

Comment on this clone: Its antigen is undetermined.

The assay was immunoSEQ multiplex PCR, and TCRdb's table has in-frame clones only and misses some. The data hold approximately 150,000 clones, with less than 90% observed a single time. This receptor was taken from an adult in good health. The input for sequencing was peripheral blood, taken on day 0 of AZD1222 vaccination.

CDR3 coding DNA: TGTGCCACCAGCTCGGGGTTCTTTAGCACCTACAATGAGCAGTTCTTC. It encodes CATSSGFFSTYNEQFF. The chain has TRBV15 and TRBJ2-1; tentative D call: TRBD2 (5 bases). This CDR3 has 16 amino acids. The germline gives CDR1 LNHNV, CDR2 YYDKDF (reference sequence). The V end lost 5 bases, the J end lost 2 bases, and 16 bases lay between the germline ends.